Shown below are 2 T cell receptor beta chains from a single sample sequenced in a study of blood T cell repertoires in COVID-19. Assay: immunoSEQ multiplex PCR; the TCRdb copy retains only in-frame clones and omits some. The sample includes approximately 290,000 clones, about 91% of them seen just once. The specimen was peripheral blood. The receptors shown here come from a woman aged 60-75 years with acute or convalescent COVID-19.

The V call is TRBV7-6, the J call TRBJ2-3; D not certain. V shed 0 bases and J shed 2 bases, with 12 bases lying between them. CDR1 SGHVS and CDR2 FNYEAQ come from the germline V gene. CDR3 size: 16 residues. Here the CDR3 reads CASSLAVAVDTDTQYF. Here the CDR3 DNA reads TGTGCCAGCAGCTTAGCGGTGGCGGTTGACACAGATACGCAGTATTTT.

The V and J genes are TRBV7-2 and TRBJ1-6, with TRBD1 matching over 10 bases. V shed 0 bases, J shed 9 bases, and the junction held 5 bases outside the gene matches. The CDR3 is made up of 16 amino acids. Germline-derived CDR1 and CDR2 are SGHTA and FQGNSA. The CDR3 nucleotides read TGTGCCAGCAGCTTAGCGAACCGGGACAGGGGTTCACCCCTCCACTTT. It codes for CASSLANRDRGSPLHF.